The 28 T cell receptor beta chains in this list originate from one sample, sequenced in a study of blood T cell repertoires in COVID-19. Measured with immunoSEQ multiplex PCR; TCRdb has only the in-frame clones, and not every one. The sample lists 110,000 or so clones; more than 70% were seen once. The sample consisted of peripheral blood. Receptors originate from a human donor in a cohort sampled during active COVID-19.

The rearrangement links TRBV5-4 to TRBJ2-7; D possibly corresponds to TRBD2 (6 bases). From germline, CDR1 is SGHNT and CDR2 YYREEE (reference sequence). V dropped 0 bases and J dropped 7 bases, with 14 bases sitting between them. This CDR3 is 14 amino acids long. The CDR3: CASSLGRGPGEQYF. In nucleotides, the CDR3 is TGTGCCAGCAGCTTGGGGCGGGGTCCTGGTGAGCAGTACTTC.

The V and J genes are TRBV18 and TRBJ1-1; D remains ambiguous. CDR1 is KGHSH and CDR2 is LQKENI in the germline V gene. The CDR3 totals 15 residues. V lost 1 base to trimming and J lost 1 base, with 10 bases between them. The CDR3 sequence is CASSPQGGGNTEAFF. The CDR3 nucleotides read TGTGCCAGCTCACCACAGGGAGGAGGGAACACTGAAGCTTTCTTT.

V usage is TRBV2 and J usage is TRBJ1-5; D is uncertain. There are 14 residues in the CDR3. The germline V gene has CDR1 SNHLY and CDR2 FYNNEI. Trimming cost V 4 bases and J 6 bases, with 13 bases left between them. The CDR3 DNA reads TGTGCCAGCAGTGTGGGGTGGGAGGGTCAGCCCCAGCATTTT. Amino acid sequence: CASSVGWEGQPQHF.

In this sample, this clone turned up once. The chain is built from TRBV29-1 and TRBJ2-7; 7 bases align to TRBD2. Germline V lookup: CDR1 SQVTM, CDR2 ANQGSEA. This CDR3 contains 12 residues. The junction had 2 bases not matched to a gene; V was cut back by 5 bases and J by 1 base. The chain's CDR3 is CSVRGGSYEQYF. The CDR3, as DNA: TGCAGCGTTCGCGGGGGATCCTACGAGCAGTACTTC.

The CDR3: CASSLGGSGQSDGYTF. The CDR3 DNA reads as TGTGCCAGCAGCTTGGGGGGCAGCGGGCAGTCAGATGGCTACACCTTC. This chain joins TRBV5-4 and TRBJ1-2; tentatively, D is TRBD1 (5 bases). Trimming removed 0 bases at V and 6 bases at J, with 18 bases between. The CDR3 contains 16 residues. Per the germline V gene, CDR1 is SGHNT and CDR2 is YYREEE (reference sequence). Combining the CDR3 with reference TRBV5-4 and TRBJ1-2 gives the whole variable domain ETGVTQSPTHLIKTRGQQVTLRCSSQSGHNTVSWYQQALGQGPQFIFQYYREEENGRGNFPPRFSGLQFPNYSSELNVNALELDDSALYLCASSLGGSGQSDGYTFGSGTRLTVV.

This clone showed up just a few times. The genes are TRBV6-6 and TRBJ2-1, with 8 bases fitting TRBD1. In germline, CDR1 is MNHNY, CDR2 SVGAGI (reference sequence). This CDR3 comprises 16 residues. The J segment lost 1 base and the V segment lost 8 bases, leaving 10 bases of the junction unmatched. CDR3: CASGSPGTGSYNEQFF. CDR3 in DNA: TGTGCCAGCGGATCCCCCGGGACAGGTTCCTACAATGAGCAGTTCTTC.

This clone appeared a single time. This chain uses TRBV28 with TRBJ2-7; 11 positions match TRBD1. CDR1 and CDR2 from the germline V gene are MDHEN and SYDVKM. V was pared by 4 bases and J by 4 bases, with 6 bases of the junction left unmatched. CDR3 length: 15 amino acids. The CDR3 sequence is CASSSPGTGGYEQYF. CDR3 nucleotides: TGTGCCAGCAGTTCGCCCGGGACAGGGGGGTACGAGCAGTACTTC.

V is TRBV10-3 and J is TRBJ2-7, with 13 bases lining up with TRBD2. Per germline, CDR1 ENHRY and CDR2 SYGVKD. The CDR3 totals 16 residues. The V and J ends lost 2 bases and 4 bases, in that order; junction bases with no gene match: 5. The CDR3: CAISEAGTSGMYEQYF. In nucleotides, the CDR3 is TGTGCCATCAGTGAGGCCGGGACTAGCGGGATGTACGAGCAGTACTTC.

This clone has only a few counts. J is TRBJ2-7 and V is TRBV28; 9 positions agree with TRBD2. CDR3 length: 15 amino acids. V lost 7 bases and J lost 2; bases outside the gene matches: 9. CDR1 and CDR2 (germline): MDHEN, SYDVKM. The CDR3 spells CASNPVAGATYEQYF. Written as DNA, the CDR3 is TGTGCCAGCAACCCGGTAGCGGGAGCAACCTACGAGCAGTACTTC.

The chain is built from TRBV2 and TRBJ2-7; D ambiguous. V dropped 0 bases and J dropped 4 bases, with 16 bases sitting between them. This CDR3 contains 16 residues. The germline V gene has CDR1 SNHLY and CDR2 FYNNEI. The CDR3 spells CASSEAFGQNPYEQYF. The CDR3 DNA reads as TGTGCCAGCAGTGAAGCGTTTGGGCAGAATCCATACGAGCAGTACTTC.

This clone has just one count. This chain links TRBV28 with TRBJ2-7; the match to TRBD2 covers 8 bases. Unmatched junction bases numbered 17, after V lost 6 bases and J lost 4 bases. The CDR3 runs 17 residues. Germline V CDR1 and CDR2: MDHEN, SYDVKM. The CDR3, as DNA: TGTGCCAGCAGCAACCCAGGTTTAGCGGGACCCGTTTACGAGCAGTACTTC. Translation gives CASSNPGLAGPVYEQYF.

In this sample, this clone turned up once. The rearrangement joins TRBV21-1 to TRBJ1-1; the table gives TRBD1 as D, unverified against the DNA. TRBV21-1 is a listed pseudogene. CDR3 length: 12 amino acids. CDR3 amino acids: CASRGQHTEAFF. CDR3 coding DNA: TGTGCCAGCAGAGGACAGCACACTGAAGCTTTCTTT.

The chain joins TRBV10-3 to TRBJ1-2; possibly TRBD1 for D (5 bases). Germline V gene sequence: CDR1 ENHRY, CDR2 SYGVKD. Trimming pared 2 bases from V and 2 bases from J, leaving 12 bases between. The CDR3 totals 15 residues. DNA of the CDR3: TGTGCCATCAGTGAGGGGGACGGAGGGAACTATGGCTACACCTTC. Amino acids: CAISEGDGGNYGYTF.

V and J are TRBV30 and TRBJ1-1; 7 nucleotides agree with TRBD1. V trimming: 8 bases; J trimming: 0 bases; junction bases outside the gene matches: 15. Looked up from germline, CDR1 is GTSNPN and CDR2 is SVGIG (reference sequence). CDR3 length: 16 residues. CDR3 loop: CARPDRKNQMNTEAFF. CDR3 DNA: TGTGCCCGGCCGGACAGGAAAAACCAGATGAACACTGAAGCTTTCTTT.

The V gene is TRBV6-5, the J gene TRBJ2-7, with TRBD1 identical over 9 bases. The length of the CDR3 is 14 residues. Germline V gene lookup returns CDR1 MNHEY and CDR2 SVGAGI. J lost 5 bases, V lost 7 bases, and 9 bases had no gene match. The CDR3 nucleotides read TGTGCCAGCAATCCCCGGGACAGGGTCAACGAGCAGTACTTC. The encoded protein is CASNPRDRVNEQYF.

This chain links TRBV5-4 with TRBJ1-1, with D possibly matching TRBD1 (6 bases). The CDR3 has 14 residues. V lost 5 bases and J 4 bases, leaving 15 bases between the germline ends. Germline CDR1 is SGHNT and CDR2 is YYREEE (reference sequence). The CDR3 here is CASRLWGPSTEAFF. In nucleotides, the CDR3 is TGTGCCAGCAGATTGTGGGGGCCGAGCACTGAAGCTTTCTTT.

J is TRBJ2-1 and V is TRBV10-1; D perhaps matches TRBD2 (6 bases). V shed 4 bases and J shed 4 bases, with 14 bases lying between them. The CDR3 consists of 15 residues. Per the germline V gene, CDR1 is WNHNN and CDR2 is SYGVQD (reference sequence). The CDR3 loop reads CASSVGGPSYNEQFF. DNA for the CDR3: TGCGCCAGCAGTGTGGGGGGTCCTTCGTACAATGAGCAGTTCTTC.

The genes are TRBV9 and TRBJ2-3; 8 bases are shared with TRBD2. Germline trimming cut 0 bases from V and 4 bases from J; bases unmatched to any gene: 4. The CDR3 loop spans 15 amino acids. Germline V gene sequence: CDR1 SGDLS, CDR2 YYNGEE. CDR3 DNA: TGTGCCAGCAGCGTAGAAGGGACTAGTCCAGATACGCAGTATTTT. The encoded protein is CASSVEGTSPDTQYF.

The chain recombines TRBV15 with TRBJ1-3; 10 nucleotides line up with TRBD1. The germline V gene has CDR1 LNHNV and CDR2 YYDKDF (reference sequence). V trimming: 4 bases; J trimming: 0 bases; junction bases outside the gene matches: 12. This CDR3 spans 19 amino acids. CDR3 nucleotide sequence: TGTGCCACCAGCAAAACCGGGACAGGGGTAGAGGTCTCTGGAAACACCATATATTTT. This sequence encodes CATSKTGTGVEVSGNTIYF.

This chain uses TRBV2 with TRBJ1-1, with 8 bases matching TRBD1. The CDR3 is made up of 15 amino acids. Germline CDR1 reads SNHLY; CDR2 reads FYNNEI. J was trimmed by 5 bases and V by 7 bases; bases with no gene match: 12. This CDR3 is CASTRGGTGGTEAFF. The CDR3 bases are TGTGCCAGCACTCGAGGGGGGACAGGAGGGACTGAAGCTTTCTTT.

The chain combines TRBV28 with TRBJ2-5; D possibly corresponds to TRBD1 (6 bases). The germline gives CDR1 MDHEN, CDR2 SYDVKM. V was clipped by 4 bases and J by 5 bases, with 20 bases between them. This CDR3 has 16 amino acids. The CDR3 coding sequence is TGTGCCAGCAGTTCCTTCATACATAACAGGGACGAGACCCAGTACTTC. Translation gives CASSSFIHNRDETQYF.

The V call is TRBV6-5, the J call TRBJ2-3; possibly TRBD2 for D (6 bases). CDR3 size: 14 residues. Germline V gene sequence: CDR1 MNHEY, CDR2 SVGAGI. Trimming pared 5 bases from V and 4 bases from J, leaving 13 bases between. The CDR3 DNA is TGTGCCAGCAGTCGGGGGATAGACGCAGATACGCAGTATTTT. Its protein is CASSRGIDADTQYF.

The CDR3 DNA sequence: TGTGCCAGCAGCTTAAGGGACAGTCCCACCTACGAGCAGTACTTC. It yields the protein CASSLRDSPTYEQYF. This chain joins TRBV7-6 and TRBJ2-7; TRBD1 matches at 7 bases. Germline CDR1 SGHVS, CDR2 FNYEAQ. This CDR3 contains 15 residues. Trimming removed 2 bases from V and 2 bases from J; junction bases left unmatched: 6.

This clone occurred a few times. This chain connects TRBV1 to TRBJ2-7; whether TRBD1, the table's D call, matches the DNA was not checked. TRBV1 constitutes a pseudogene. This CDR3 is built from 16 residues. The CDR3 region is CTSSQDSGTRSYEQYF. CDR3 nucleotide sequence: TGCACCAGCAGCCAAGACTCCGGGACAAGAAGCTACGAGCAGTACTTC.

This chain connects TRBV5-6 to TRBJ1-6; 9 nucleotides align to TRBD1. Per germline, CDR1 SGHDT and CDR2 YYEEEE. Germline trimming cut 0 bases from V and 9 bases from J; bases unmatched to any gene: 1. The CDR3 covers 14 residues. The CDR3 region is CASSLGDRVSPLHF. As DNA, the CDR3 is TGTGCCAGCAGCTTGGGGGACAGGGTTTCACCCCTCCACTTT.

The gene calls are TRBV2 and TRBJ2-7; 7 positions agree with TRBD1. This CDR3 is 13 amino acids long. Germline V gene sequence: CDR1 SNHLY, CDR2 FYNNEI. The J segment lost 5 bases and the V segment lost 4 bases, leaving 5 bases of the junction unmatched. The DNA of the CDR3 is TGTGCCAGCAGTGGACAGGGTTTCCACGAGCAGTACTTC. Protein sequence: CASSGQGFHEQYF.

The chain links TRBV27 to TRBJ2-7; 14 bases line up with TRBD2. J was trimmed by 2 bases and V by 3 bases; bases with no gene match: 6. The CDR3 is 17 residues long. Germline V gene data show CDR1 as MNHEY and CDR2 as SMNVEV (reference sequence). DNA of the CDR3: TGTGCCAGCAGTTTTCGCGGACTAGCGGGGGGCCCCTACGAGCAGTACTTC. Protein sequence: CASSFRGLAGGPYEQYF.

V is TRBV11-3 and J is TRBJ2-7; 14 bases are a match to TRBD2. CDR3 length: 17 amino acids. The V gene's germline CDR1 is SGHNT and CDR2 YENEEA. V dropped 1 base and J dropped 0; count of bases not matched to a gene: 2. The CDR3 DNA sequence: TGTGCCAGCAGCTTAGGACTAGCGGGAGGGTCCTCCTACGAGCAGTACTTC. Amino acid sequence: CASSLGLAGGSSYEQYF.